The source of this T cell receptor (beta chain) is a study of T cells in Graves' hyperthyroidism and ophthalmopathy. Amplified TCR beta CDR3 regions came from RNA transcripts. First-round RT-PCR targeting the TCR CDR3 was performed with the HTBI primer set. Via MiXCR, TCRdb re-called the multiplex PCR reads, giving one row per CDR3 protein. The table records hundreds of thousands of distinct CDR3 sequences, approximately 13% of them present only once. J gave up 2 bases and V 6 bases, and 9 bases lay outside the gene matches. The CDR3 spans 16 residues. Sequenced input: blood. The sequence was obtained from a woman younger than 30 with Graves' hyperthyroidism. The V gene is TRBV12-3 or TRBV12-4, the J gene TRBJ2-1; 8 positions match TRBD2. CDR3 loop: CASSHAPGLAYNEQFF. CDR3 nucleotide sequence: TGTGCCAGCAGCCACGCTCCGGGACTAGCCTACAATGAGCAGTTCTTC.